The 24 T cell receptor beta chains reported below all come from one sample, sequenced in a study of radiotherapy plus CTLA-4 blockade in lung cancer. Sequencing used immunoSEQ multiplex PCR; TCRdb keeps in-frame clones, though not all of them. The profile covers some 50,000 clones, with 65% to 80% appearing a single time and 3.2% taken by the ten largest. The source material was peripheral blood, sampled from a patient treated with radiotherapy plus ipilimumab. Receptors originate from a human donor with non-small cell lung cancer who had a partial response to radiotherapy plus ipilimumab.

This rearrangement joins TRBV11-2 to TRBJ2-1, with TRBD2 matching 11 bases. Germline-derived CDR1 and CDR2 are SGHAT and FQNNGV. J lost 8 bases, V lost 0 bases, and 12 bases had no gene match. The CDR3 has 18 amino acids. The DNA of the CDR3 is TGTGCCAGCAGCTTAGATGGGATAGCGGGGGGGCTCATCCATGAGCAGTTCTTC. Translating it yields CASSLDGIAGGLIHEQFF.

This chain joins TRBV6-5 and TRBJ1-6; D is possibly TRBD1 (5 bases). With 0 bases removed from V and 7 bases from J, the gap between germline ends came to 13 bases. The CDR3 has 16 residues. The germline V gene has CDR1 MNHEY and CDR2 SVGAGI. CDR3 residues: CASSYSRQGWNSPLHF. The CDR3 DNA follows: TGTGCCAGCAGTTACTCGAGGCAGGGCTGGAATTCACCCCTCCACTTT.

This clone has only a few counts. The chain carries TRBV5-6 and TRBJ2-3; 7 positions match TRBD2. Germline V gene lookup returns CDR1 SGHDT and CDR2 YYEEEE. There are 18 residues in the CDR3. The V and J ends lost 1 base and 0 bases, in that order; junction bases with no gene match: 11. The CDR3 DNA reads as TGTGCCAGCAGCTTGAATGCGGTAGCGGGTCTTAGCACAGATACGCAGTATTTT. Amino acid sequence: CASSLNAVAGLSTDTQYF. Using reference TRBV5-6 and TRBJ2-3 for the parts outside the CDR3, the full variable domain is DAGVTQSPTHLIKTRGQQVTLRCSPKSGHDTVSWYQQALGQGPQFIFQYYEEEERQRGNFPDRFSGHQFPNYSSELNVNALLLGDSALYLCASSLNAVAGLSTDTQYFGPGTRLTVL.

V usage is TRBV5-5 and J usage is TRBJ1-5; no clear D. The germline CDR1 and CDR2 sequences are SGHKS and YYEKEE (reference sequence). V lost 4 bases, J lost 2 bases, and 10 bases lay in between. This CDR3 is 14 amino acids long. Here the CDR3 DNA reads TGTGCCAGCAGCCTGAAACTAGGCAATCAGCCCCAGCATTTT. This translates into CASSLKLGNQPQHF.

The rearrangement joins TRBV7-2 to TRBJ1-5; D is undetermined. Trimming stripped 2 bases from V and 2 bases from J, with 10 bases between. CDR3 length: 15 residues. Germline V gene sequence: CDR1 SGHTA, CDR2 FQGNSA. CDR3 DNA: TGTGCCAGCAGCTTATTCAAAGGAGGCAATCAGCCCCAGCATTTT. Amino acids: CASSLFKGGNQPQHF.

V gene TRBV7-9 combines with J gene TRBJ1-2, with 8 bases matching TRBD1. CDR1 and CDR2 from the germline V gene are SEHNR and FQNEAQ (reference sequence). J gave up 0 bases and V 5 bases, and 2 bases lay outside the gene matches. The CDR3 covers 14 residues. CDR3 amino acids: CASSPTGANYGYTF. DNA for the CDR3: TGTGCCAGCAGCCCGACAGGGGCTAACTATGGCTACACCTTC.

V usage is TRBV6-6 and J usage is TRBJ2-1, with 10 bases aligning to TRBD1. With 5 bases clipped from V and 5 bases from J, the junction kept 6 bases outside the gene matches. The CDR3 is made up of 15 amino acids. Germline CDR1 is MNHNY and CDR2 is SVGAGI (reference sequence). For the CDR3, the DNA is TGTGCCAGCAGTGTTGACAGGGGGCGGCACAATGAGCAGTTCTTC. This translates into CASSVDRGRHNEQFF.

In its sample, this clone was seen once. The gene calls are TRBV6-1 and TRBJ1-4; 8 bases map to TRBD1. Germline CDR1 MNHNS, CDR2 SASEGT. This CDR3 has 12 amino acids. Trimming cost V 8 bases and J 5 bases; bases outside gene matches: 1. The chain's CDR3 is CASRQGNEKLFF. The DNA of the CDR3 is TGTGCCAGCCGACAGGGGAATGAAAAACTGTTTTTT.

V and J are TRBV29-1 and TRBJ1-2; 12 positions agree with TRBD1. V shed 3 bases, J shed 6 bases, and the junction held 8 bases outside the gene matches. CDR3 length: 15 residues. Germline-derived CDR1 and CDR2 are SQVTM and ANQGSEA. The CDR3 reads CSVDDGTGGGNGYTF. CDR3 nucleotides: TGCAGCGTTGATGACGGGACAGGGGGCGGAAATGGCTACACCTTC.

This clone was observed a handful of times. The chain has TRBV7-2 and TRBJ1-2, with D perhaps matching TRBD1 (6 bases). Germline V lookup: CDR1 SGHTA, CDR2 FQGNSA. V lost 1 base and J lost 5, with 20 bases in between. The CDR3 totals 17 residues. CDR3 region: CASSLVVGGARGYGYTF. CDR3 DNA: TGTGCCAGCAGCTTAGTCGTAGGTGGGGCCAGGGGATATGGCTACACCTTC.

CDR3 sequence (DNA): TGTGCCAGCAGCTCCCGACAGAAGAGTGCAACTAATGAAAAACTGTTTTTT. It codes for CASSSRQKSATNEKLFF. This rearrangement joins TRBV7-8 to TRBJ1-4; D perhaps matches TRBD1 (5 bases). Germline V CDR1 and CDR2: SGHVS, FQNEAQ. V gave up 4 bases and J gave up 0 bases, with 15 bases separating them. The CDR3 totals 17 residues. The whole variable domain, filled in from reference TRBV7-8 and TRBJ1-4, reads GAGVSQSPRYKVAKRGQDVALRCDPISGHVSLFWYQQALGQGPEFLTYFQNEAQLDKSGLPSDRFFAERPEGSVSTLKIQRTQQEDSAVYLCASSSRQKSATNEKLFFGSGTQLSVL.

The genes are TRBV6-5 and TRBJ2-7; 7 bases agree with TRBD1. Germline CDR1 and CDR2: MNHEY and SVGAGI. The CDR3 runs to 13 residues. With 5 bases clipped from V and 2 bases from J, the junction kept 3 bases outside the gene matches. CDR3 coding DNA: TGTGCCAGCAGTAAGGGGACAGCCTACGAGCAGTACTTC. The encoded protein is CASSKGTAYEQYF.

The chain joins TRBV28 to TRBJ2-5; 12 bases line up with TRBD2. V trimming: 10 bases; J trimming: 4 bases; junction bases outside the gene matches: 7. From germline, CDR1 is MDHEN and CDR2 SYDVKM. The CDR3 has 14 amino acids. CDR3 sequence reads: CATRLAGEGETQYF. The CDR3 DNA sequence: TGTGCCACCCGACTAGCGGGGGAGGGAGAGACCCAGTACTTC.

The chain recombines TRBV19 with TRBJ2-3, with 10 bases lining up with TRBD2. The germline CDR1 and CDR2 sequences are LNHDA and SQIVND (reference sequence). The V and J ends lost 3 bases and 2 bases, in that order; junction bases with no gene match: 14. This CDR3 is 19 amino acids long. CDR3 DNA sequence: TGTGCCAGTAGTATTTCTAGCGGGGGACCCGGAAGTTACACAGATACGCAGTATTTT. It codes for CASSISSGGPGSYTDTQYF. The complete variable domain, with remaining parts taken from reference TRBV19 and TRBJ2-3, reads DGGITQSPKYLFRKEGQNVTLSCEQNLNHDAMYWYRQDPGQGLRLIYYSQIVNDFQKGDIAEGYSVSREKKESFPLTVTSAQKNPTAFYLCASSISSGGPGSYTDTQYFGPGTRLTVL.

The V gene is TRBV7-9, the J gene TRBJ1-1, with D hard to call. The V end was cut by 3 bases, the J end by 3 bases, with 11 bases between. From germline, CDR1 is SEHNR and CDR2 FQNEAQ (reference sequence). This CDR3 has 14 amino acids. The CDR3 DNA is TGTGCCAGCAGCTTCGGGAGCGCCGACACTGAAGCTTTCTTT. Residues: CASSFGSADTEAFF. The whole variable domain, remainder taken from reference TRBV7-9 and TRBJ1-1, is DTGVSQNPRHKITKRGQNVTFRCDPISEHNRLYWYRQTLGQGPEFLTYFQNEAQLEKSRLLSDRFSAERPKGSFSTLEIQRTEQGDSAMYLCASSFGSADTEAFFGQGTRLTVV.

Turning to this clone: A junction boundary mismatches the germline segment, possibly from a read error. V and J are TRBV27 and TRBJ2-1, with a weak D call TRBD2 (6 bases). There are 13 residues in the CDR3. Looked up from germline, CDR1 is MNHEY and CDR2 is SMNVEV (reference sequence). The CDR3 loop is CASSLSLGTERFF. The CDR3 region has the DNA TGTGCCAGCAGTTTATCGCTTGGGACTGAGCGGTTCTTC.

This chain uses TRBV10-2 with TRBJ1-6; possibly TRBD1 for D (5 bases). CDR3 length: 14 residues. Germline CDR1 is WSHSY and CDR2 is SAAADI. The germline V and J ends were trimmed by 6 bases and 5 bases, with 11 bases remaining between them. This chain's CDR3 is CASRYSGNNSPLHF. The CDR3 coding sequence is TGCGCCAGCAGGTATTCAGGGAATAATTCACCCCTCCACTTT.

The V gene is TRBV18, the J gene TRBJ2-1; TRBD2 agrees at 8 bases. This CDR3 is 16 amino acids long. V shed 2 bases, J shed 0 bases, and the junction held 3 bases outside the gene matches. Looked up from germline, CDR1 is KGHSH and CDR2 is LQKENI. As DNA, the CDR3 is TGTGCCAGCTCACCATTAGCGGGGATCTCCTACAATGAGCAGTTCTTC. Its translation: CASSPLAGISYNEQFF. The full variable domain, in which reference TRBV18 and TRBJ2-1 provide the parts outside the CDR3, is NAGVMQNPRHLVRRRGQEARLRCSPMKGHSHVYWYRQLPEEGLKFMVYLQKENIIDESGMPKERFSAEFPKEGPSILRIQQVVRGDSAAYFCASSPLAGISYNEQFFGPGTRLTVL.

The chain uses TRBV5-8 and TRBJ1-4; tentative D call: TRBD1 (6 bases). From germline, CDR1 is SGHTS and CDR2 YDEGEE. The CDR3 has 16 amino acids. V shed 4 bases and J shed 0 bases, with 13 bases lying between them. Here the CDR3 reads CASSLGAIATNEKLFF. The CDR3 DNA reads as TGTGCCAGCAGCCTGGGGGCGATTGCAACTAATGAAAAACTGTTTTTT.

Only one count was recorded for this clone. The rearrangement joins TRBV11-3 to TRBJ2-7; 10 positions agree with TRBD2. Trimming cost V 5 bases and J 7 bases; bases outside gene matches: 5. CDR1 is SGHNT and CDR2 is YENEEA in the germline V gene. The CDR3 has 13 amino acids. CDR3: CASSPSGGGEQYF. The CDR3 DNA follows: TGTGCCAGCAGCCCTAGCGGGGGCGGGGAGCAGTACTTC.

This rearrangement joins TRBV4-2 to TRBJ1-2; perhaps TRBD1 as D (6 bases). Germline V gene lookup returns CDR1 LGHNA and CDR2 YNFKEQ. Trimming shortened V by 3 bases and J by 3 bases, and 14 bases separated the two germline ends. This CDR3 has 15 amino acids. CDR3 sequence: CASSHYRVDDYGYTF. The CDR3 nucleotides are TGTGCCAGCAGCCACTACAGGGTAGATGACTATGGCTACACCTTC.

This clone was counted only a few times. The chain joins TRBV7-9 to TRBJ1-1, with D tentatively TRBD1 (5 bases). The V end lost 0 bases, the J end lost 4 bases, and 15 bases lay between the germline ends. The CDR3 loop spans 16 amino acids. Germline-derived CDR1 and CDR2 are SEHNR and FQNEAQ (reference sequence). The DNA for the CDR3 is TGTGCCAGCAGCTTAGCGCACTTCCCCGGGGGCACTGAAGCTTTCTTT. Encoded protein: CASSLAHFPGGTEAFF.

The chain employs TRBV5-1 and TRBJ2-7; tentative D call: TRBD2 (5 bases). The CDR3 length is 14 residues. The germline V and J ends were trimmed by 3 bases and 3 bases, with 13 bases remaining between them. Germline CDR1 SGHRS, CDR2 YFSETQ. Here the CDR3 reads CASSWADRGYEQYF. The CDR3 nucleotides are TGCGCCAGCAGCTGGGCGGACCGGGGCTACGAGCAGTACTTC.

This chain uses TRBV19 with TRBJ1-2; TRBD1 might be the D (5 bases). Germline V gene data show CDR1 as LNHDA and CDR2 as SQIVND (reference sequence). V was shortened by 4 bases and J by 2 bases, with 17 bases between the two germline ends. The CDR3 has 16 amino acids. The CDR3 DNA follows: TGTGCCAGTAGTACCCAGCCGGGCAGGGTCAACTATGGCTACACCTTC. It codes for CASSTQPGRVNYGYTF.